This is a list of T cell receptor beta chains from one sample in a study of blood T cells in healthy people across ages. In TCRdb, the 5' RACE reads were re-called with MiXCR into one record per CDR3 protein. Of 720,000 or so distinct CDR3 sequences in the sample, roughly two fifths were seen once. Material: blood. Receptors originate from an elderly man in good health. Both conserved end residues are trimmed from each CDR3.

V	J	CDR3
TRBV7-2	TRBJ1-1	ASSLGAGEAF
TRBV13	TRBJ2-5	ASSRGLAVGEETQY
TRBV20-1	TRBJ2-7	SVWTSGGYEQY
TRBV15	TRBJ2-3	ATSRAVQRTPQGTQY
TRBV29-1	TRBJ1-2	SVEGTDPMGYGYT
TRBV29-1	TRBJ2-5	SVGGGQETQY
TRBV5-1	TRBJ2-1	ASSASGSANEQF
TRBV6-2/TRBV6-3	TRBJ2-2	ASTKQGSAGELF
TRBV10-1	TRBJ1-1	ASSGQGKNTEAF
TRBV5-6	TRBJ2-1	ASSLAGREYRETQF
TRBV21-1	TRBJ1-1	ASSKALRGTEAF
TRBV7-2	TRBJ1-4	ASSLLFEKLF
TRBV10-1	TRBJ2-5	ASSGTSGSGETQY
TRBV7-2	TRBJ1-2	AFMEYYYGYT
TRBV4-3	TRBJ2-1	ASSQEGTAGEQF
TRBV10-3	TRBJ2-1	AIREYNEQF
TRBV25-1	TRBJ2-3	ASRGRGSDTQY
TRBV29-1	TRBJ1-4	SPLDRVYSEKLF
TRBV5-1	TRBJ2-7	ASSLPGNEQY
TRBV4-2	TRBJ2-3	ASSQTERGTQY
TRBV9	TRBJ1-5	ASSGDLYQPQH
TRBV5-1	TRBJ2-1	ASSLAAGAFYNEQF